One and the same sample provided the 16 T cell receptor beta chains below, sequenced in a study of control samples from healthy donors and cancer patients. Some clones are missing from TCRdb's copy, which holds only in-frame ones; the method was immunoSEQ multiplex PCR. The data hold tens of thousands of clones, with about 87% observed a single time. Sample: blood. These receptors originate from a woman aged 70-85 years in good health.

DNA for the CDR3: TGTGCCAGCAGCGTAGGCGGACAGGGCGGAGAGACCCAGTACTTC. This encodes CASSVGGQGGETQYF. The chain has TRBV9 and TRBJ2-5, with 8 bases matching TRBD1. Per the germline V gene, CDR1 is SGDLS and CDR2 is YYNGEE. V shed 0 bases, J shed 4 bases, and the junction held 5 bases outside the gene matches. The CDR3 has 15 amino acids.

V and J are TRBV19 and TRBJ2-5; D possibly corresponds to TRBD2 (7 bases). The length of the CDR3 is 14 residues. Trimming pared 6 bases from V and 5 bases from J, leaving 16 bases between. Germline V gene sequence: CDR1 LNHDA, CDR2 SQIVND (reference sequence). The CDR3 reads CASRRTGREETQYF. CDR3 sequence (DNA): TGTGCCAGTAGGAGAACAGGGCGGGAGGAGACCCAGTACTTC.

V and J are TRBV2 and TRBJ1-4, with TRBD1 identical over 12 bases. CDR1 SNHLY and CDR2 FYNNEI come from the germline V gene. The V and J ends lost 6 bases and 8 bases, in that order; junction bases with no gene match: 7. The CDR3 totals 15 residues. CDR3 DNA sequence: TGTGCCAGCAGGGCCGGGACAGGGGGCGTAGAAAAACTGTTTTTT. It codes for CASRAGTGGVEKLFF.

This chain links TRBV18 with TRBJ2-7, with 8 nucleotides matching TRBD2. CDR1 KGHSH and CDR2 LQKENI come from the germline V gene. Losses at the gene ends were 5 bases for V and 4 bases for J; bases not matched to a gene: 7. This CDR3 comprises 14 residues. Here the CDR3 reads CASSETGGGYEQYF. The CDR3 nucleotides are TGTGCCAGCTCAGAGACGGGAGGGGGATACGAGCAGTACTTC.

This clone is a singleton in its sample. The genes are TRBV30 and TRBJ1-1; D unresolved. The CDR3 runs to 13 residues. Per germline, CDR1 GTSNPN and CDR2 SVGIG (reference sequence). Trimming cost V 0 bases and J 1 base, with 6 bases left between them. CDR3 coding DNA: TGTGCCTGGAGTGTACTAGGGAACACTGAAGCTTTCTTT. This translates into CAWSVLGNTEAFF.

V and J are TRBV6-2 or TRBV6-3 and TRBJ1-3; a weak D match, TRBD1 (5 bases). This CDR3 contains 16 residues. Per the germline V gene, CDR1 is MNHEY and CDR2 is SVGEGT. Trimming took 6 bases from V and 6 from J, leaving 21 bases between them. The CDR3 sequence is CASSPYNPQGPNTIYF. CDR3 nucleotides: TGTGCCAGCAGCCCTTACAACCCTCAGGGTCCAAACACCATATATTTT.

CDR3: CASSPGTGPSPLHF. The CDR3 DNA is TGTGCCAGCAGCCCCGGGACAGGCCCTTCACCCCTCCACTTT. V and J are TRBV7-2 and TRBJ1-6; TRBD1 matches 8 bases. This CDR3 has 14 amino acids. CDR1 is SGHTA and CDR2 is FQGNSA in the germline V gene. Trimming at V came to 5 bases and at J to 9 bases, leaving 6 bases not matched to a gene. Using reference TRBV7-2 and TRBJ1-6 for the parts outside the CDR3, the full variable domain is GAGVSQSPSNKVTEKGKDVELRCDPISGHTALYWYRQSLGQGLEFLIYFQGNSAPDKSGLPSDRFSAERTGGSVSTLTIQRTQQEDSAVYLCASSPGTGPSPLHFGNGTRLTVT.

Concerning this clone itself: Other DNA sequences from this sample encode an identical CDR3 as well. This chain links TRBV18 with TRBJ1-1, with D possibly being TRBD1 (6 bases). The CDR3 spans 14 residues. Per germline, CDR1 KGHSH and CDR2 LQKENI. V was trimmed by 3 bases and J by 4 bases, leaving 12 bases between them. Here the CDR3 reads CASSPGGPTTEAFF. CDR3 DNA: TGTGCCAGCTCACCGGGGGGGCCGACCACTGAAGCTTTCTTT.

The V and J genes are TRBV7-9 and TRBJ1-1, with TRBD1 as a possible D gene (5 bases). The CDR3 is made up of 15 amino acids. Trimming removed 0 bases from V and 5 bases from J, with 13 bases in between. The germline CDR1 and CDR2 sequences are SEHNR and FQNEAQ (reference sequence). Here the CDR3 DNA reads TGTGCCAGCAGCTTAGCGGGAAAAACAGGAACTGAAGCTTTCTTT. It translates to CASSLAGKTGTEAFF.

The chain combines TRBV27 with TRBJ1-6, with D tentatively TRBD1 (6 bases). CDR1 is MNHEY and CDR2 is SMNVEV in the germline V gene (reference sequence). The CDR3 is made up of 17 amino acids. The V end lost 5 bases, the J end lost 0 bases, and 14 bases lay between the germline ends. The CDR3 reads CASSVITGLSYNSPLHF. In DNA, the CDR3 is TGTGCCAGCAGTGTAATAACAGGGCTCTCCTATAATTCACCCCTCCACTTT.

V gene TRBV4-3 combines with J gene TRBJ2-1, with 12 positions matching TRBD2. The V and J ends lost 0 bases and 7 bases, in that order; junction bases with no gene match: 13. The germline V gene has CDR1 LGHNA and CDR2 YSLEER. The CDR3 is 19 amino acids. Written as DNA, the CDR3 is TGCGCCAGCAGCCAAGATCGAGCTAGCGGGAGGGTAGGGGCGAATGAGCAGTTCTTC. It yields the protein CASSQDRASGRVGANEQFF.

This rearrangement joins TRBV5-6 to TRBJ2-5; tentatively, D is TRBD1 or TRBD2 (5 bases each). There are 14 residues in the CDR3. Trimming took off 4 bases at V and 3 bases at J, with 13 bases between the two ends. The germline V gene has CDR1 SGHDT and CDR2 YYEEEE. The CDR3 nucleotides read TGTGCCAGCAGCCTACTCCGAGGGGAAGAGACCCAGTACTTC. This encodes CASSLLRGEETQYF.

The chain combines TRBV5-6 with TRBJ2-2; perhaps TRBD1 as D (6 bases). Germline V gene sequence: CDR1 SGHDT, CDR2 YYEEEE. V lost 4 bases, J lost 6 bases, and 13 bases lay in between. This CDR3 has 14 residues. The CDR3 DNA is TGTGCCAGCAGCCTATACAGGGTCCCCGGGGAGCTGTTTTTT. Its protein is CASSLYRVPGELFF. Using reference TRBV5-6 and TRBJ2-2 for the parts outside the CDR3, the full variable domain is DAGVTQSPTHLIKTRGQQVTLRCSPKSGHDTVSWYQQALGQGPQFIFQYYEEEERQRGNFPDRFSGHQFPNYSSELNVNALLLGDSALYLCASSLYRVPGELFFGEGSRLTVL.

This chain uses TRBV7-6 with TRBJ1-1, with a weak D call TRBD1 (5 bases). Trimming left V 0 bases short and J 1 base short, with 21 bases between. Germline V gene sequence: CDR1 SGHVS, CDR2 FNYEAQ. This CDR3 is built from 19 residues. The CDR3 region is CASSLAFSPSWGKNTEAFF. The DNA of the CDR3 is TGTGCCAGCAGCTTAGCGTTCTCCCCCTCTTGGGGCAAGAACACTGAAGCTTTCTTT.

The chain links TRBV5-4 to TRBJ1-6; no firm D call. With 2 bases removed from V and 8 bases from J, the gap between germline ends came to 8 bases. Looked up from germline, CDR1 is SGHNT and CDR2 is YYREEE (reference sequence). The CDR3 sequence is 13 residues long. The chain's CDR3 is CASSLGMDSPLHF. In DNA form, the CDR3 reads TGTGCCAGCAGCTTAGGAATGGATTCACCCCTCCACTTT.

V and J are TRBV10-2 and TRBJ2-3; D not certain. The CDR3 sequence is 13 residues long. Trimming pared 6 bases from V and 2 bases from J, leaving 9 bases between. Germline V gene data show CDR1 as WSHSY and CDR2 as SAAADI. The CDR3 bases are TGCGCCAGCAGGGGTGGATACACAGATACGCAGTATTTT. Amino acid sequence: CASRGGYTDTQYF.